This T cell receptor (beta chain) was identified during a study of a mutant IDH1 vaccine in newly diagnosed glioma. Background on the study: Vaccine administration was initiated 4-6 weeks following radiotherapy alone, or with temozolomide cycles. The study held visit V12 at week 35 and visit V13 at week 47.

From germline, CDR1 is SGHTA and CDR2 FQGNSA. The length of the CDR3 is 16 residues. Trimming cost V 5 bases and J 3 bases, with 17 bases left between them. TCRdb's copy holds only in-frame clones and misses some; the assay was immunoSEQ multiplex PCR. Among 44,000 or so clones listed, 81% were seen once. About this clone: The antigen is not known.

Time point specified: week 35, safety follow-up. Topical imiquimod accompanied each vaccine dose, which consisted of 300 ug of mutant IDH1 20-mer peptide. The chain combines TRBV7-2 with TRBJ1-5, with a tentative D call TRBD1 (5 bases). This receptor was obtained from a woman aged 40-49 years with glioma. Some clones in this sample may be carry-over from other donors' samples. The specimen comprised PBMCs, sampled from a glioma patient whose treatment included an IDH1 peptide vaccine. The CDR3 DNA sequence: TGTGCCAGCAGCAGCGAGCAGGGATGGAACAATCAGCCCCAGCATTTT. The encoded protein is CASSSEQGWNNQPQHF.